Below, 27 T cell receptor beta chains from the same sample are listed, as sequenced in a study of blood T cell repertoires in COVID-19. Profiled with immunoSEQ multiplex PCR; TCRdb holds only in-frame clones, not every one. The sample has about 69,000 clones, around 87% seen once. Sequencing was carried out using peripheral blood. The receptor source for this set is a man between 50 and 59 years old with acute or convalescent COVID-19.

The rearrangement joins TRBV16 to TRBJ2-7; TRBD1 aligns across 7 bases. J was trimmed by 0 bases and V by 3 bases; bases with no gene match: 8. The CDR3 loop spans 16 amino acids. Germline assignment: CDR1 KGHSY and CDR2 FQNENV. CDR3 region: CASSHSLGTVSYEQYF. In DNA, the CDR3 is TGTGCCAGCAGCCATTCCCTAGGGACAGTCTCCTACGAGCAGTACTTC.

V usage is TRBV7-9 and J usage is TRBJ2-3; tentatively, D is TRBD1 (6 bases). V gave up 1 base and J gave up 5 bases, with 13 bases separating them. This CDR3 spans 15 amino acids. From germline, CDR1 is SEHNR and CDR2 FQNEAQ (reference sequence). In DNA form, the CDR3 reads TGTGCCAGCAGCTTAGGCAGGGGAAGCGGAGATACGCAGTATTTT. Its translation: CASSLGRGSGDTQYF.

This chain connects TRBV19 to TRBJ1-1; tentative D call: TRBD1 (6 bases). The CDR3 consists of 15 residues. Germline CDR1 LNHDA, CDR2 SQIVND (reference sequence). V was pared by 6 bases and J by 2 bases, with 16 bases between. This CDR3 is CASSLLTGLNTEAFF. The CDR3 DNA follows: TGTGCCAGTAGCCTATTAACAGGGTTAAACACTGAAGCTTTCTTT.

The rearrangement links TRBV11-2 to TRBJ2-7; 10 bases are a match to TRBD2. After removal of 6 bases from V and 6 bases from J, the junction contained 8 bases not matched to a gene. Germline loops: CDR1 SGHAT, CDR2 FQNNGV. The CDR3 consists of 14 residues. CDR3 DNA sequence: TGTGCCAGCAGTCCGGGACTAGCGTTTTCCGAGCAGTACTTC. Its protein is CASSPGLAFSEQYF.

CDR3 in amino acids: CASSLSSGSTDTQYF. For the CDR3, the DNA is TGTGCCAGCAGCTTGTCTAGCGGGAGTACAGATACGCAGTATTTT. This chain connects TRBV5-4 to TRBJ2-3, with 10 bases identical to TRBD2. V gave up 1 base and J gave up 3 bases; unmatched junction bases: 2. The CDR3 is 15 amino acids. CDR1 is SGHNT, CDR2 YYREEE, per germline (reference sequence).

CDR3 DNA: TGCGCCAGCAGCTGGACAGGGGGCCAGGAAAAACTGTTTTTT. Amino acid sequence: CASSWTGGQEKLFF. The chain links TRBV5-1 to TRBJ1-4, with 11 bases that match TRBD1. J was trimmed by 8 bases and V by 3 bases; bases with no gene match: 3. CDR1 and CDR2 (germline): SGHRS, YFSETQ. The CDR3 totals 14 residues.

V gene TRBV7-9 combines with J gene TRBJ2-2; TRBD2 might be the D (6 bases). Per the germline V gene, CDR1 is SEHNR and CDR2 is FQNEAQ (reference sequence). V dropped 7 bases and J dropped 0 bases, with 9 bases sitting between them. This CDR3 region has 14 residues. The CDR3 DNA reads as TGTGCCAGCATCCGGGGGTCGAACACCGGGGAGCTGTTTTTT. Protein: CASIRGSNTGELFF. The variable domain in full, with the rest retrieved from reference TRBV7-9 and TRBJ2-2, is DTGVSQNPRHKITKRGQNVTFRCDPISEHNRLYWYRQTLGQGPEFLTYFQNEAQLEKSRLLSDRFSAERPKGSFSTLEIQRTEQGDSAMYLCASIRGSNTGELFFGEGSRLTVL.

V and J are TRBV27 and TRBJ2-3; 8 bases are shared with TRBD2. After removal of 6 bases from V and 10 bases from J, the junction contained 6 bases not matched to a gene. The germline CDR1 and CDR2 sequences are MNHEY and SMNVEV (reference sequence). The CDR3 is made up of 12 amino acids. The CDR3 nucleotides read TGTGCCAGCAGAAATCCGGGACTAGCGCAGTATTTT. Translation gives CASRNPGLAQYF.

This chain joins TRBV6-5 and TRBJ1-3; 11 bases match TRBD1. The CDR3 length is 14 residues. The germline gives CDR1 MNHEY, CDR2 SVGAGI. Trimming removed 11 bases from V and 2 bases from J; junction bases left unmatched: 5. The CDR3 DNA reads TGTGCCTATGGACAGGGGGCTCCTGGAAACACCATATATTTT. Amino acids: CAYGQGAPGNTIYF.

The chain has TRBV3-1 (or the pseudogene TRBV3-2) and TRBJ2-5; D perhaps matches TRBD1 (5 bases). This CDR3 has 15 residues. Germline V lookup: CDR1 LGHDT, CDR2 YNNKEL (reference sequence). The ends were cut back, 4 bases at V and 3 bases at J, with 15 bases in the middle. This CDR3 is CASSRRPGREETQYF. The CDR3 bases are TGTGCCAGCAGCCGAAGGCCCGGCAGGGAAGAGACCCAGTACTTC.

The chain employs TRBV11-2 and TRBJ1-6, with TRBD1 identical over 8 bases. The CDR3 totals 16 residues. The germline gives CDR1 SGHAT, CDR2 FQNNGV. The V segment lost 6 bases and the J segment 10 bases; nucleotides outside the gene matches: 14. CDR3 sequence reads: CASRDLRQGSTSPLHF. The CDR3 DNA is TGTGCCAGCAGGGACTTAAGACAGGGGAGTACCTCACCCCTCCACTTT. Together with reference TRBV11-2 and TRBJ1-6, the CDR3 gives the full variable domain: EAGVAQSPRYKIIEKRQSVAFWCNPISGHATLYWYQQILGQGPKLLIQFQNNGVVDDSQLPKDRFSAERLKGVDSTLKIQPAKLEDSAVYLCASRDLRQGSTSPLHFGNGTRLTVT.

The chain is built from TRBV11-2 and TRBJ2-7, with TRBD2 identical over 12 bases. This CDR3 is built from 14 residues. Germline V gene sequence: CDR1 SGHAT, CDR2 FQNNGV. V trimming: 6 bases; J trimming: 1 base; junction bases outside the gene matches: 1. DNA for the CDR3: TGTGCCAGCAGAGGACTAGCGGGATCCTACGAGCAGTACTTC. It is translated as CASRGLAGSYEQYF. The full variable domain, with the rest looked up from reference TRBV11-2 and TRBJ2-7, is EAGVAQSPRYKIIEKRQSVAFWCNPISGHATLYWYQQILGQGPKLLIQFQNNGVVDDSQLPKDRFSAERLKGVDSTLKIQPAKLEDSAVYLCASRGLAGSYEQYFGPGTRLTVT.

A few counts support this clone. V and J are TRBV4-1 and TRBJ2-6; D gene ambiguous. Germline assignment: CDR1 MGHRA and CDR2 YSYEKL. There are 16 residues in the CDR3. The ends were cut back, 0 bases at V and 2 bases at J, with 8 bases in the middle. The CDR3 region is CASSQDRDTGANVLTF. CDR3 DNA sequence: TGCGCCAGCAGCCAAGATCGAGACACTGGGGCCAACGTCCTGACTTTC.

The CDR3 here is CAWSTRAGLVMNTEAFF. DNA for the CDR3: TGTGCCTGGAGTACCAGGGCAGGGCTAGTAATGAACACTGAAGCTTTCTTT. The V call is TRBV30, the J call TRBJ1-1, with D possibly matching TRBD1 (5 bases). Trimming removed 2 bases from V and 0 bases from J, with 19 bases in between. Germline assignment: CDR1 GTSNPN and CDR2 SVGIG (reference sequence). This CDR3 has 17 residues.

V is TRBV11-3 and J is TRBJ2-7, with D hard to call. CDR1 and CDR2 from the germline V gene are SGHNT and YENEEA. Trimming took off 4 bases at V and 4 bases at J, with 5 bases between the two ends. The CDR3 consists of 11 residues. The CDR3, as DNA: TGTGCCAGCAGCTCCATTTACGAGCAGTACTTC. This translates into CASSSIYEQYF.

The chain links TRBV10-2 to TRBJ1-5; no clear D gene. Germline V lookup: CDR1 WSHSY, CDR2 SAAADI. The ends were cut back, 0 bases at V and 6 bases at J, with 12 bases in the middle. CDR3 length: 15 residues. The chain's CDR3 is CASSESGGYSQPQHF. The CDR3 bases are TGCGCCAGCAGTGAGTCGGGAGGGTATAGTCAGCCCCAGCATTTT.

V gene TRBV6-5 combines with J gene TRBJ1-2, with TRBD1 as a possible D gene (5 bases). This CDR3 is 13 amino acids long. Germline V gene data show CDR1 as MNHEY and CDR2 as SVGAGI. V was pared by 4 bases and J by 6 bases, with 12 bases between. CDR3 protein: CASSFVRANGYTF. Written as DNA, the CDR3 is TGTGCCAGCAGTTTTGTCAGGGCGAATGGCTACACCTTC.

V usage is TRBV2 and J usage is TRBJ1-1; D is perhaps TRBD1 (5 bases). Between the trimmed V and J ends, which lost 4 bases and 5 bases, there was a span of 11 bases. This CDR3 has 13 amino acids. CDR1 is SNHLY, CDR2 FYNNEI, per germline. The CDR3 region has the DNA TGTGCCAGCAGTGTACAGGTGGGGACTGAAGCTTTCTTT. Encoded protein: CASSVQVGTEAFF.

The genes are TRBV6-1 and TRBJ1-2; D perhaps matches TRBD1 (5 bases). Germline V lookup: CDR1 MNHNS, CDR2 SASEGT. Deletions cut 3 bases from V and 4 bases from J, with 21 bases between. This CDR3 comprises 17 residues. The chain's CDR3 is CASSDSRTGALIYGYTF. The CDR3 DNA reads TGTGCCAGCAGTGATAGCCGAACAGGCGCCTTAATCTATGGCTACACCTTC.

In this sample, this clone turned up once. The V gene is TRBV10-3, the J gene TRBJ2-3; TRBD2 matches 16 bases. This CDR3 is built from 15 residues. Germline V gives CDR1 ENHRY, CDR2 SYGVKD. The V and J ends lost 11 bases and 8 bases, in that order; junction bases with no gene match: 10. CDR3 in amino acids: CAVGLAGGHSGTQYF. The CDR3 nucleotides are TGTGCCGTGGGACTAGCGGGAGGGCATTCTGGTACGCAGTATTTT.

The chain links TRBV5-5 to TRBJ1-5; 8 nucleotides align to TRBD1. Germline V CDR1 and CDR2: SGHKS, YYEKEE (reference sequence). The CDR3 is 14 residues long. Unmatched junction bases numbered 5, after V lost 4 bases and J lost 5 bases. CDR3 nucleotide sequence: TGTGCCAGCAGCCCTGGACAGGGATATCAGCCCCAGCATTTT. The encoded protein is CASSPGQGYQPQHF.

This clone has a single count. V gene TRBV5-4 combines with J gene TRBJ2-7, with 7 bases identical to TRBD2. Germline CDR1 is SGHNT and CDR2 is YYREEE (reference sequence). The CDR3 contains 17 residues. V trimming: 0 bases; J trimming: 6 bases; junction bases outside the gene matches: 15. CDR3 nucleotides: TGTGCCAGCAGCTTGGGGAGAGCGGGAACGGTTCCTGGCGAGCAGTACTTC. It encodes CASSLGRAGTVPGEQYF.

This clone is classed as medium-sized. The V call is TRBV19, the J call TRBJ1-2; 10 bases align to TRBD1. This CDR3 is 17 amino acids long. Germline loops: CDR1 LNHDA, CDR2 SQIVND (reference sequence). V shed 4 bases, J shed 4 bases, and the junction held 12 bases outside the gene matches. CDR3 bases: TGTGCCAGTAGTAAAACCGGGACAGGGGCTCTCATCTATGGCTACACCTTC. It translates to CASSKTGTGALIYGYTF.

This sequence joins TRBV24-1 and TRBJ2-2; TRBD1 agrees at 7 bases. The junction had 5 bases not matched to a gene; V was cut back by 7 bases and J by 4 bases. Germline-derived CDR1 and CDR2 are KGHDR and SFDVKD. The CDR3 has 14 residues. The CDR3 protein is CATRSTGSTGELFF. The CDR3 DNA follows: TGTGCCACCAGGTCGACAGGGTCCACCGGGGAGCTGTTTTTT.

V and J are TRBV24-1 and TRBJ2-1; TRBD2 agrees at 11 bases. CDR3 size: 16 residues. Germline CDR1 KGHDR, CDR2 SFDVKD. V lost 1 base and J lost 4; bases outside the gene matches: 2. The CDR3 loop reads CATSDLGTSGYNEQFF. Written as DNA, the CDR3 is TGTGCCACCAGTGATTTAGGGACTAGCGGTTACAATGAGCAGTTCTTC.

In DNA, the CDR3 is TGTGCCATCAGTGAGCGGAGGGAAACCTACGAGCAGTACTTC. It yields the protein CAISERRETYEQYF. The chain links TRBV10-3 to TRBJ2-7, with D possibly TRBD2 on 6 matching bases. Trimming took off 2 bases at V and 2 bases at J, with 10 bases between the two ends. From germline, CDR1 is ENHRY and CDR2 SYGVKD. The CDR3 is 14 residues long.

This clone was picked up one time. V gene TRBV27 combines with J gene TRBJ2-3; maybe TRBD1 (6 bases). V lost 1 base to trimming and J lost 3 bases, with 11 bases between them. Germline CDR1 MNHEY, CDR2 SMNVEV (reference sequence). The CDR3 covers 15 residues. CDR3 in DNA: TGTGCCAGCAGTTTATTGGGGGCGCGGACAGATACGCAGTATTTT. Encoded protein: CASSLLGARTDTQYF.